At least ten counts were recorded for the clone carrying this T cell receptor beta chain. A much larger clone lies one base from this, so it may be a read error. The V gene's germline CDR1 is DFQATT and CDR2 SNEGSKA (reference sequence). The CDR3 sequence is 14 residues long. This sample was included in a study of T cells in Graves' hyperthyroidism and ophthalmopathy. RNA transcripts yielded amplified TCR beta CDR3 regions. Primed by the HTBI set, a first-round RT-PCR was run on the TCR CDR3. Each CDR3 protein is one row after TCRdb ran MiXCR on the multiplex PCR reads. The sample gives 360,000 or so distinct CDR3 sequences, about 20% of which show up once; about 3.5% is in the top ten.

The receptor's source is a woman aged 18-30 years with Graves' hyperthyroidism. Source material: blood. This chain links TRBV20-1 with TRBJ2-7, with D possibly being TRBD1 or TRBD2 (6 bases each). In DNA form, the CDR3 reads TGCGGTGCCCGGGAGTTAAGGGGGGCCGACGAGCAGTACTTC. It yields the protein CGARELRGADEQYF.